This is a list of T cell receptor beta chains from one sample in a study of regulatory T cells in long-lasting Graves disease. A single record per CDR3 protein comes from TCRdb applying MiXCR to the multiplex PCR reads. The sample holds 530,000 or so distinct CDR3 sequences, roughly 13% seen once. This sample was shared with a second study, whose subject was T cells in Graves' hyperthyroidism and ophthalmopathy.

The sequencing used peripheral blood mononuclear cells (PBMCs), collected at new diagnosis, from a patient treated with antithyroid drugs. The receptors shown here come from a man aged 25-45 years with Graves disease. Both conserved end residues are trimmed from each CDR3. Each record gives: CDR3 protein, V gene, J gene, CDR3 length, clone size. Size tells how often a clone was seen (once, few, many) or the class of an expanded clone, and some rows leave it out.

ASSYNGGGMDYEQY,TRBV5-1,TRBJ2-7,14,few
ASTHSGRGYEQY,TRBV25-1,TRBJ2-7,12,many
AWSVSGASNQPQH,TRBV30,TRBJ1-5,13,many
ATSSQTFSGNTIY,TRBV15,TRBJ1-3,13,.
SARSGTSGSGWSTGELF,TRBV20-1,TRBJ2-2,17,many
SARDEREGYEQY,TRBV20-1,TRBJ2-7,12,.
AWSPGLAGVGDTQY,TRBV30,TRBJ2-3,14,.
ASARKVRLANYGYT,TRBV2,TRBJ1-2,14,many
ASSAPQRVLTDTQY,TRBV5-1,TRBJ2-3,14,many
ASSGTGDTEAF,TRBV11-3,TRBJ1-1,11,many
SVWRTWGNQPQH,TRBV20-1,TRBJ1-5,12,few
ASSYGGLAGELSGANVLT,TRBV6-5,TRBJ2-6,18,few
AIRPRIRDRGRNTEAF,TRBV10-3,TRBJ1-1,16,.
SAGPGGMEAGELF,TRBV20-1,TRBJ2-2,13,many
ASSPQSGQLYNEQF,TRBV18,TRBJ2-1,14,few
ASSPTSGVNTGELF,TRBV7-2,TRBJ2-2,14,.
ASSATVTGELF,TRBV9,TRBJ2-2,11,.
ASSRQTGGQETQY,TRBV18,TRBJ2-5,13,many
ASSLASGSGDTQY,TRBV6-1,TRBJ2-3,13,many
AISETASNTGELF,TRBV10-3,TRBJ2-2,13,many
ASSQGTGSIYEQY,TRBV12-3/TRBV12-4,TRBJ2-7,13,many
ASSLQTSSTDTQY,TRBV7-2,TRBJ2-3,13,many
SATPRGWGGTIY,TRBV20-1,TRBJ1-3,12,.
ASQWTSARYRDEQY,TRBV6-1,TRBJ2-7,14,.
AWSAAAGLGETQY,TRBV30,TRBJ2-5,13,few
ASRGADGTEAF,TRBV5-1,TRBJ1-1,11,.
SVENRAVRGAF,TRBV29-1,TRBJ1-1,11,many
SATETRRAEQY,TRBV20-1,TRBJ2-7,11,many
ASSTQPDTQY,TRBV19,TRBJ2-3,10,many
ASRIGRRGLRTNGDEQY,TRBV12-3/TRBV12-4,TRBJ2-7,17,many
SARAPSGPQETQY,TRBV20-1,TRBJ2-5,13,many
ASSEEGDGANVLT,TRBV2,TRBJ2-6,13,many
ASSDTRGNEQF,TRBV2,TRBJ2-1,11,many
ASSLSAGEDEQY,TRBV12-3/TRBV12-4,TRBJ2-7,12,many
ASSLSPEGGGTQY,TRBV7-3,TRBJ2-5,13,.
SVEVPLALGMF,TRBV29-1,TRBJ2-1,11,few
ASSEQIGLAGAYEQY,TRBV5-1,TRBJ2-7,15,many
ASSPRGRYEQY,TRBV18,TRBJ2-7,11,many
ATSGTGNYEQY,TRBV24-1,TRBJ2-7,11,many
ASTKEGQGVYEQY,TRBV19,TRBJ2-7,13,.
ASSYSIATGRSTEAF,TRBV6-2/TRBV6-3,TRBJ1-1,15,many
SARDLGLAGVGGELF,TRBV20-1,TRBJ2-2,15,few
ASSWDSDEQY,TRBV7-9,TRBJ2-7,10,.
ASSEETEQY,TRBV7-9,TRBJ2-7,9,few